Reported below is one TCR beta chain. CDR1 SNHLY and CDR2 FYNNEI come from the germline V gene. The CDR3 totals 14 residues. Trimming took 4 bases from V and 4 from J; bases not matched to a gene: 7. These data come from a study of T cell changes during pregnancy in multiple sclerosis. Clones were read by immunoSEQ multiplex PCR, and TCRdb kept only the in-frame ones, dropping some. The sample holds about 67,000 clones, 75% to 95% seen once. The sequences come from peripheral blood, collected in the first trimester of pregnancy. The TCR sequence derives from a female donor with multiple sclerosis, enrolled in a pregnancy study. The chain couples TRBV2 to TRBJ2-7, with 7 bases matching TRBD1. DNA of the CDR3: TGTGCCAGCAGTGCCACAGGGGCCTCGTACGAGCAGTACTTC. Residues: CASSATGASYEQYF.